This T cell receptor (beta chain) was sequenced in a study of blood T cell repertoires in COVID-19. Across the whole study: The study drew acute and convalescent COVID-19 samples from the United States, Italy and Spain. In each case, the material was cDNA or gDNA derived from T cells, B-cell-depleted T cells, or PBMCs.

V was pared by 6 bases and J by 8 bases, with 3 bases of the junction left unmatched. CDR3 length: 13 residues. The germline V gene has CDR1 KGHDR and CDR2 SFDVKD. In the authors' methods: Counts of nucleated cells, estimated from reference gene primer amplification, were obtained. Only in-frame clones appear in the TCRdb table, and some are missing; sequencing was by immunoSEQ multiplex PCR. That table furnishes V, J and clone size, whereas the DNA furnished D and trimming. The sample includes approximately 31,000 clones, about 90% seen only once; the top ten take almost 10%. Input material: peripheral blood. The genes are TRBV24-1 and TRBJ2-1, with 10 bases matching TRBD1. This sequence originates from a human donor with active COVID-19. The donor label of this sample is uncertain. CDR3 region: CATSLGTGDEQFF. The CDR3 nucleotides read TGTGCCACCAGTCTCGGGACAGGGGATGAGCAGTTCTTC.